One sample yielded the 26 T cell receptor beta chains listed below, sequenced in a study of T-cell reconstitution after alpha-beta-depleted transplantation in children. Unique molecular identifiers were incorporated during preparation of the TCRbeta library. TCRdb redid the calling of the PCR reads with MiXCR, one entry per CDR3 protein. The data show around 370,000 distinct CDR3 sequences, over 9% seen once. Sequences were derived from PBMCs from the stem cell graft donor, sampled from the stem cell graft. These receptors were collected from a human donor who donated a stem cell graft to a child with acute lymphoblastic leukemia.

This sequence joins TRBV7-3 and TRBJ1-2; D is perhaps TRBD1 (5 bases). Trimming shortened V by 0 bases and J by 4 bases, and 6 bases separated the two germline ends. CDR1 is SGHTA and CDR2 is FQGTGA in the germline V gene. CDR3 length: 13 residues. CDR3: CASSLTGTYGYTF. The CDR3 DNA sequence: TGTGCCAGCAGCTTAACAGGGACCTATGGCTACACCTTC.

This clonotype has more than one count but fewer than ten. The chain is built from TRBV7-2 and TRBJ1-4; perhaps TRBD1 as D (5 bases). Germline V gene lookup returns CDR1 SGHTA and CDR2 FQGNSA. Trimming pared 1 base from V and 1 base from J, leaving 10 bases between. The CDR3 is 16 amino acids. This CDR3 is CASSLEGPQTNEKLFF. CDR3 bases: TGTGCCAGCAGCTTAGAGGGACCGCAAACTAATGAAAAACTGTTTTTT.

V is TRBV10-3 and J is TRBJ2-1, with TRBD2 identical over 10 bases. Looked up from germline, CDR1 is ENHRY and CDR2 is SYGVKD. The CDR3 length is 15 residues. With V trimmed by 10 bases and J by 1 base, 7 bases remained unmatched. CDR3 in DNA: TGTGCCACCAGCACTAGCGGGGAATCCTACAATGAGCAGTTCTTC. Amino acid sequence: CATSTSGESYNEQFF.

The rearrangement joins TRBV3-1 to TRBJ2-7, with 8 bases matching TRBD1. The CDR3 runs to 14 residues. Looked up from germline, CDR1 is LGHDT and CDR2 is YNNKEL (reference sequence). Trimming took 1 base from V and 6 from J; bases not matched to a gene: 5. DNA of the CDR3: TGTGCCAGCAGCCAAGGGACAGGGTCCGTCGAGCAGTACTTC. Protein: CASSQGTGSVEQYF.

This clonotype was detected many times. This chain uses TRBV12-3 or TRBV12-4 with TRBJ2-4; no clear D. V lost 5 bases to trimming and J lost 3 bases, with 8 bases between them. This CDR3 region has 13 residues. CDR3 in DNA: TGTGCCAGCAGTGATAGCTTCAAAAACATTCAGTACTTC. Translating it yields CASSDSFKNIQYF.

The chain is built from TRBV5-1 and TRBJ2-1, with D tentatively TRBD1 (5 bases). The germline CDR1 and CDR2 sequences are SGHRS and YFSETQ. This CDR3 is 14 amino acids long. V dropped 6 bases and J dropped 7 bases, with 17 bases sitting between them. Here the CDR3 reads CASTLGPLTNEQFF. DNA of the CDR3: TGCGCCAGCACCCTGGGGCCCCTTACGAATGAGCAGTTCTTC.

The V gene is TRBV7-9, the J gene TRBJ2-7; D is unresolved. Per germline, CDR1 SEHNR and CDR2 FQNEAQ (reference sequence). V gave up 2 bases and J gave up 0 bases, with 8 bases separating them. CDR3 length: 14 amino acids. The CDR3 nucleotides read TGTGCCAGCAGCTTAACGTCTAGCTCCTACGAGCAGTACTTC. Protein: CASSLTSSSYEQYF.

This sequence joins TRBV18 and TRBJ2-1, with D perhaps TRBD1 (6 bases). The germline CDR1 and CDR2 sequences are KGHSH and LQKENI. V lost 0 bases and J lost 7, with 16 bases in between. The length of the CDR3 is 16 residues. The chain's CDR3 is CASSPPTGGSYNEQFF. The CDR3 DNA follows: TGTGCCAGCTCACCACCCACTGGGGGCAGCTATAATGAGCAGTTCTTC.

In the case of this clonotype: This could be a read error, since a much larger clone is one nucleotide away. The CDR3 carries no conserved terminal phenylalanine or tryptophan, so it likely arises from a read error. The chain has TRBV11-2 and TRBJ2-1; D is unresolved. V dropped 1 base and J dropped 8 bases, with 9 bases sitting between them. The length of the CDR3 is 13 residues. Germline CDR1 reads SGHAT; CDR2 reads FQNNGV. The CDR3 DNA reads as TGTGCCAGCAGCTTAGGGGGTGGGCATGAGCAGTTCTGC. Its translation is CASSLGGGHEQFC.

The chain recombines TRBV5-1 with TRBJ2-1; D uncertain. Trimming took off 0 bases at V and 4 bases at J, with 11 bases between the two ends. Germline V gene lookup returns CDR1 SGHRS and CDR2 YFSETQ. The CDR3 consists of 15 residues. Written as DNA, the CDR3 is TGCGCCAGCAGCTTGGAGGGTGAGTGGTACAATGAGCAGTTCTTC. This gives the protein CASSLEGEWYNEQFF.

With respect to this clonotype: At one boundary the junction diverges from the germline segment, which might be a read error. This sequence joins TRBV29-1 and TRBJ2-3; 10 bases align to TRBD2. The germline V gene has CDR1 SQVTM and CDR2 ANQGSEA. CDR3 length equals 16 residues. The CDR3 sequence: CSARGGASGSTYTRYF. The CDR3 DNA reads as TGCAGCGCCCGCGGGGGGGCTAGCGGGAGTACTTATACGCGGTATTTT.

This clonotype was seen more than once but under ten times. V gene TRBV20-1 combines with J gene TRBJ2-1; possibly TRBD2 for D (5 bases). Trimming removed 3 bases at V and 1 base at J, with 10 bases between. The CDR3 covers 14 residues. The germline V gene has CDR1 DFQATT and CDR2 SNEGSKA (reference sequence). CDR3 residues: CSARVLDSYNEQFF. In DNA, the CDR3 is TGCAGTGCTAGGGTACTAGATTCCTACAATGAGCAGTTCTTC.

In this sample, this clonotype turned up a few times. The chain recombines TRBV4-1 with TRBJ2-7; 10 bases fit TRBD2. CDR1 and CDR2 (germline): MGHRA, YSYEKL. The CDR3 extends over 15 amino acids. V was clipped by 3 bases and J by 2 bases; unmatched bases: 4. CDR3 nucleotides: TGCGCCAGCAGCCAGCCTACTAGCGGGACCTACGAGCAGTACTTC. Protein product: CASSQPTSGTYEQYF.

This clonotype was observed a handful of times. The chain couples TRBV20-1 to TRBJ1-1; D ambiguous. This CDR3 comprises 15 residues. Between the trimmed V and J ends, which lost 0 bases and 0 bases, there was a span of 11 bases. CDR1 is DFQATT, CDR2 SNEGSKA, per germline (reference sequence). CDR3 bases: TGCAGTGCTAGAGATCCAGGACTGTTGAACACTGAAGCTTTCTTT. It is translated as CSARDPGLLNTEAFF.

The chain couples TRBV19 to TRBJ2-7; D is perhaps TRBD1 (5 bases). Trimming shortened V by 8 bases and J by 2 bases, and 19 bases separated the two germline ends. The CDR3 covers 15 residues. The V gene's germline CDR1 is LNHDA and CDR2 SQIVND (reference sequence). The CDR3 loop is CASLAQTVQPYEQYF. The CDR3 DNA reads TGTGCCAGTCTTGCCCAGACAGTCCAGCCCTACGAGCAGTACTTC.

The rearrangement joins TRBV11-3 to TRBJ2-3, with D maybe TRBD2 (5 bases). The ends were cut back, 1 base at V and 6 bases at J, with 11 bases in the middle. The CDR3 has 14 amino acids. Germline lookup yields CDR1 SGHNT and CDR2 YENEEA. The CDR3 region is CASSLGQRSDTQYF. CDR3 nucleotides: TGTGCCAGCAGCTTAGGGCAGCGGTCGGATACGCAGTATTTT.

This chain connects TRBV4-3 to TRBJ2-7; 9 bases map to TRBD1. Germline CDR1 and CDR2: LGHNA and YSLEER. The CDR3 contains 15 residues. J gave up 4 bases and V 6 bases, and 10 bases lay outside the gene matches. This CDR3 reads CASSQTQGAQYEQYF. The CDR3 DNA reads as TGCGCCAGCAGTCAAACACAGGGGGCTCAATACGAGCAGTACTTC.

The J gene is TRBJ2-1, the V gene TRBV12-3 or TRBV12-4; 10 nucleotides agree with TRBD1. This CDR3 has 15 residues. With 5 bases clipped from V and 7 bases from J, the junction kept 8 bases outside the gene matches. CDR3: CASSPGQGVRNEQFF. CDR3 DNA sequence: TGTGCCAGCAGTCCCGGACAGGGGGTAAGGAATGAGCAGTTCTTC.

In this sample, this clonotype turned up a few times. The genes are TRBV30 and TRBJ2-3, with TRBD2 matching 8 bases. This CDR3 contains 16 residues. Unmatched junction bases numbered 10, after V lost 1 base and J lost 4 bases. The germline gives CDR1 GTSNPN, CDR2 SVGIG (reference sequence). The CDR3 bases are TGTGCCTGGAGTGCCCACTGGGGCGGGAGGCCAGATACGCAGTATTTT. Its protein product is CAWSAHWGGRPDTQYF.

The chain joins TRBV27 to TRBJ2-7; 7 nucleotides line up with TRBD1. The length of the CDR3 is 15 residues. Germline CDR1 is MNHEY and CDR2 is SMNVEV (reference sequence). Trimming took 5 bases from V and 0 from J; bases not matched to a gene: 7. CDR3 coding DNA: TGTGCCAGCAGTCTCGGGACAGACGGCTCCTACGAGCAGTACTTC. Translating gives CASSLGTDGSYEQYF.

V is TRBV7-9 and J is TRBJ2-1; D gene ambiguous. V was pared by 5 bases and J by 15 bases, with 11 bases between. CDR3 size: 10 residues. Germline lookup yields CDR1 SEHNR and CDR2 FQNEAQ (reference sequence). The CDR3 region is CASSPPVVFF. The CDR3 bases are TGTGCCAGCAGCCCCCCGGTCGTGTTCTTC.

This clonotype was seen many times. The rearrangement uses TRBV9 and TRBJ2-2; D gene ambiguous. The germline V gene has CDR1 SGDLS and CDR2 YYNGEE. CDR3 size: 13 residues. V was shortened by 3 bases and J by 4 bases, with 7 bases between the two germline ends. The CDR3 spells CASSASLTGELFF. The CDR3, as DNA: TGTGCCAGCAGCGCCTCCCTCACCGGGGAGCTGTTTTTT.

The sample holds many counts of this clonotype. CDR3 residues: CASSLVRVGNTGELFF. In DNA, the CDR3 is TGTGCCAGCAGCTTAGTCCGGGTGGGAAACACCGGGGAGCTGTTTTTT. The chain carries TRBV7-9 and TRBJ2-2; D gene ambiguous. The CDR3 consists of 16 residues. The V end lost 1 base, the J end lost 2 bases, and 11 bases lay between the germline ends. Germline assignment: CDR1 SEHNR and CDR2 FQNEAQ (reference sequence). The whole variable domain, filled in from reference TRBV7-9 and TRBJ2-2, reads DTGVSQNPRHKITKRGQNVTFRCDPISEHNRLYWYRQTLGQGPEFLTYFQNEAQLEKSRLLSDRFSAERPKGSFSTLEIQRTEQGDSAMYLCASSLVRVGNTGELFFGEGSRLTVL.

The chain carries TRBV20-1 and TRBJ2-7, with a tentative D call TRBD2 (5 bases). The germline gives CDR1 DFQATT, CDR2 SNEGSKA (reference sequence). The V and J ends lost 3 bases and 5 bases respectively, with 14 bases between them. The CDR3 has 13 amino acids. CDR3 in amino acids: CSASWQVEDEQYF. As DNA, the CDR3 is TGCAGTGCTAGTTGGCAGGTGGAGGACGAGCAGTACTTC.

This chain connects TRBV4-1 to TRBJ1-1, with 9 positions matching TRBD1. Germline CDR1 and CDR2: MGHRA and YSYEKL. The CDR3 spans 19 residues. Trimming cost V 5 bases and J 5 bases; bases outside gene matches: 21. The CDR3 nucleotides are TGCGCCAGCAGCTACTATTCTTTTGAGGACAGGGGTAGATGGACTGAAGCTTTCTTT. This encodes CASSYYSFEDRGRWTEAFF.

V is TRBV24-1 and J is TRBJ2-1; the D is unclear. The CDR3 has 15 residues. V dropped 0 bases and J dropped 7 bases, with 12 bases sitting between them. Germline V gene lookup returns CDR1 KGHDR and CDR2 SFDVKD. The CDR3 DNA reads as TGTGCCACCAGTGATTTGAAGGGTCGGCGGAATGAGCAGTTCTTC. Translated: CATSDLKGRRNEQFF.